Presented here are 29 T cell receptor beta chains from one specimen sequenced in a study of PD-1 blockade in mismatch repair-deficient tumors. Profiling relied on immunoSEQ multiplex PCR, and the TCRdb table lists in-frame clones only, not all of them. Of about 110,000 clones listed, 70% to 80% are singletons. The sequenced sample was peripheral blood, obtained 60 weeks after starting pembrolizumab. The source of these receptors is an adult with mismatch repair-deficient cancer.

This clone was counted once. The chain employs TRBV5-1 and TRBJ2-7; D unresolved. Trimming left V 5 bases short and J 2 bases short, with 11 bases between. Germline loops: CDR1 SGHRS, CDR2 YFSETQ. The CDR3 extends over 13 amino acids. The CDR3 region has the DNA TGCGCCAGCAGTCTAGAAAGTACCTACGAGCAGTACTTC. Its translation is CASSLESTYEQYF.

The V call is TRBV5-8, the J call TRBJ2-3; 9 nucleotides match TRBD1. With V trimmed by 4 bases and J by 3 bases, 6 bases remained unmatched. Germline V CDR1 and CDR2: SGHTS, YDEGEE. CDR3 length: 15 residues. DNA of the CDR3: TGTGCCAGCAGCCCCGGACAGGGGATAACAGATACGCAGTATTTT. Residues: CASSPGQGITDTQYF.

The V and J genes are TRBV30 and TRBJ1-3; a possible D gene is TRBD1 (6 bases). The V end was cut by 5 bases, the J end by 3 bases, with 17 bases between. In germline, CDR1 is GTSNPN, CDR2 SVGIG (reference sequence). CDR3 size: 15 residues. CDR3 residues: CAWFSRGVGGNTIYF. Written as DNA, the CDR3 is TGTGCCTGGTTCTCCAGGGGAGTAGGTGGAAACACCATATATTTT.

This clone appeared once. CDR3 sequence: CASSSNSDGYTF. In DNA, the CDR3 is TGTGCCAGCAGCTCCAATAGTGACGGCTACACCTTC. This rearrangement joins TRBV7-2 to TRBJ1-2; D remains unclear. CDR3 size: 12 residues. Deletions cut 4 bases from V and 8 bases from J, with 11 bases between. Germline V gene lookup returns CDR1 SGHTA and CDR2 FQGNSA.

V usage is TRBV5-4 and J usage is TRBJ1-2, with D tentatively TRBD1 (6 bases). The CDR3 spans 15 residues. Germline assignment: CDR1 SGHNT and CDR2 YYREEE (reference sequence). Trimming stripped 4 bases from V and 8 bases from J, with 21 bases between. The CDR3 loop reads CASSLAGQPLGGYTF. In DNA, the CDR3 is TGTGCCAGCAGCCTGGCAGGACAGCCCTTGGGGGGCTACACCTTC.

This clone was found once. The CDR3 sequence is CASSIAGRTYEQYF. CDR3 nucleotide sequence: TGTGCCAGTAGTATAGCTGGCAGGACCTACGAGCAGTACTTC. The chain combines TRBV19 with TRBJ2-7; D is unresolved. With 1 base removed from V and 2 bases from J, the gap between germline ends came to 9 bases. CDR1 is LNHDA, CDR2 SQIVND, per germline (reference sequence). The CDR3 consists of 14 residues.

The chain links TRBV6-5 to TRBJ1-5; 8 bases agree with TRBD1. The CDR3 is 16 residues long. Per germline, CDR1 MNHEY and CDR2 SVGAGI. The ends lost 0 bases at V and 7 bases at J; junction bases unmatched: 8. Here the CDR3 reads CASSYSWTGLHQPQHF. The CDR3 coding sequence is TGTGCCAGCAGTTACTCATGGACAGGGCTACACCAGCCCCAGCATTTT.

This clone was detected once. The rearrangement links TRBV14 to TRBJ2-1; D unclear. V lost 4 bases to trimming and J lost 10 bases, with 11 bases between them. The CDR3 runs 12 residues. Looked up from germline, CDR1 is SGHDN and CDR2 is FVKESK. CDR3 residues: CASSRQKREQFF. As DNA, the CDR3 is TGTGCCAGCAGCCGCCAAAAGAGGGAGCAGTTCTTC.

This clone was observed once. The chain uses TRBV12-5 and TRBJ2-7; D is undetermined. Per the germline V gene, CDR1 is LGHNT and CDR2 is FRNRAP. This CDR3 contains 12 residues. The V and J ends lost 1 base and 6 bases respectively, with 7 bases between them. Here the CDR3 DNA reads TGTGCTAGTGGTTTGGATAACAGCGAGCAGTACTTC. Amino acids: CASGLDNSEQYF. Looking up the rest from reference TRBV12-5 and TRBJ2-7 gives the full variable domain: DARVTQTPRHKVTEMGQEVTMRCQPILGHNTVFWYRQTMMQGLELLAYFRNRAPLDDSGMPKDRFSAEMPDATLATLKIQPSEPRDSAVYFCASGLDNSEQYFGPGTRLTVT.

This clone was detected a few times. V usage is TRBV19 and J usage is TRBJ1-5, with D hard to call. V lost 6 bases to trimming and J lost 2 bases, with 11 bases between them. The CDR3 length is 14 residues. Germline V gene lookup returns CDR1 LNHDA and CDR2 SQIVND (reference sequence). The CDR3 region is CASRWGAGNQPQHF. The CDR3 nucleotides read TGTGCCAGTAGATGGGGAGCTGGCAATCAGCCCCAGCATTTT.

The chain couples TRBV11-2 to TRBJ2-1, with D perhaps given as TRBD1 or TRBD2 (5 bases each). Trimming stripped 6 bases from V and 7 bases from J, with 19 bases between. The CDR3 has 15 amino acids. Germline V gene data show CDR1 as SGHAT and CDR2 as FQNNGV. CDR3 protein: CASSPEGTLGNEQFF. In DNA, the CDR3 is TGTGCCAGCAGTCCCGAGGGGACCCTGGGAAATGAGCAGTTCTTC.

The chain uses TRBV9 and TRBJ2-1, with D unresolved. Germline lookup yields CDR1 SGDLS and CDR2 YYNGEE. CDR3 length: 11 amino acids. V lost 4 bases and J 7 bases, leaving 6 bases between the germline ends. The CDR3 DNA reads TGTGCCAGCAGCCTTAGGAATGAGCAGTTCTTC. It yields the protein CASSLRNEQFF.

The CDR3 DNA follows: TGTGCCAGCAGCTTGGGGGCGGGCGTCTCCTACGAGCAGTACTTC. The encoded protein is CASSLGAGVSYEQYF. The chain links TRBV5-4 to TRBJ2-7, with D possibly TRBD2 on 5 matching bases. The germline V gene has CDR1 SGHNT and CDR2 YYREEE (reference sequence). CDR3 length: 15 amino acids. Deletions cut 0 bases from V and 0 bases from J, with 10 bases between.

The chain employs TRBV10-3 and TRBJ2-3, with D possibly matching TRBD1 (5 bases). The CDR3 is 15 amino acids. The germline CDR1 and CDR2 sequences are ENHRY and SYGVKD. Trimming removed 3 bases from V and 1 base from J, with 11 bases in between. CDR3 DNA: TGTGCCATCAGTGATATCAGGGTGGGCACAGATACGCAGTATTTT. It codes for CAISDIRVGTDTQYF.

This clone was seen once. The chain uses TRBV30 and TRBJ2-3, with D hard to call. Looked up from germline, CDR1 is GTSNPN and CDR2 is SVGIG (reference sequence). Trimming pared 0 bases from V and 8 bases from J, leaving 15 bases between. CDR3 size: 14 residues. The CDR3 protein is CAWSVSASPGTQYF. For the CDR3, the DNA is TGTGCCTGGAGTGTAAGTGCGAGCCCTGGTACGCAGTATTTT.

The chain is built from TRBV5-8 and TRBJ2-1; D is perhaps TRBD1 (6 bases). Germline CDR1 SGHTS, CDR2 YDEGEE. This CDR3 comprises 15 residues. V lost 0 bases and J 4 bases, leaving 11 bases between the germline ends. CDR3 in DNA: TGTGCCAGCAGCTTGGAACAGGGAAAGTACAATGAGCAGTTCTTC. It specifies CASSLEQGKYNEQFF. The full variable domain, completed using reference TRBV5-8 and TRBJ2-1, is EAGVTQSPTHLIKTRGQQATLRCSPISGHTSVYWYQQALGLGLQFLLWYDEGEERNRGNFPPRFSGRQFPNYSSELNVNALELEDSALYLCASSLEQGKYNEQFFGPGTRLTVL.

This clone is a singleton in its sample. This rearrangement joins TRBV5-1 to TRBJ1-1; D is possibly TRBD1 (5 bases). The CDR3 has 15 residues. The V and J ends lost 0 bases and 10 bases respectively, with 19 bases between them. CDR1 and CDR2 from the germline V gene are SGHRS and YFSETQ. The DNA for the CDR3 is TGCGCCAGCAGCTTGGGGGACGGAGTAGGTTCTGGAGCTTTCTTT. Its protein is CASSLGDGVGSGAFF.

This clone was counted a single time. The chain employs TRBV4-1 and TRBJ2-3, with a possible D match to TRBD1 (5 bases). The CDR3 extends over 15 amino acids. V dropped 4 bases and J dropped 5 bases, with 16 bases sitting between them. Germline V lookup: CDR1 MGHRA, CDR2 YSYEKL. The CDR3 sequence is CASSPLRGVGDTQYF. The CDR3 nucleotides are TGCGCCAGCAGCCCCTTAAGGGGCGTTGGAGATACGCAGTATTTT.

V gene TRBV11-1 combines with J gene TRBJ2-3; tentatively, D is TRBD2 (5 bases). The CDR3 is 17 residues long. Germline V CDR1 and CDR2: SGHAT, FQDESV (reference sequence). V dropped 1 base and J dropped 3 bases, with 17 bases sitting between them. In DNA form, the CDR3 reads TGTGCCAGCAGCTTAGGCCGGGGAGTGAGGAGGACAGATACGCAGTATTTT. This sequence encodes CASSLGRGVRRTDTQYF.

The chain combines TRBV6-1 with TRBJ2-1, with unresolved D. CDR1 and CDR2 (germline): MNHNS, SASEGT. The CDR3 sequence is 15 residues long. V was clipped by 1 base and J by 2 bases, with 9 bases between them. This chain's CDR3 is CASSEGASPYNEQFF. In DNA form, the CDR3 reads TGTGCCAGCAGTGAAGGGGCCAGCCCCTACAATGAGCAGTTCTTC.

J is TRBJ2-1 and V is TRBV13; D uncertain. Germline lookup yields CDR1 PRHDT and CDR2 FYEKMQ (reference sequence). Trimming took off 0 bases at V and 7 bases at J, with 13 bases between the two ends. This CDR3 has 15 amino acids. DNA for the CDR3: TGTGCCAGCAGCTTAGGGGATTGGGTCGCGAATGAGCAGTTCTTC. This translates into CASSLGDWVANEQFF.

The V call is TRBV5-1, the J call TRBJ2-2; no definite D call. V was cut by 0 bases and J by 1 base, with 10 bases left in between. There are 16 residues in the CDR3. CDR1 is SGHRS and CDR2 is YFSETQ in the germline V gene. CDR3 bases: TGCGCCAGCAGCTTGGGGGTTAGTCAGAACACCGGGGAGCTGTTTTTT. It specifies CASSLGVSQNTGELFF.

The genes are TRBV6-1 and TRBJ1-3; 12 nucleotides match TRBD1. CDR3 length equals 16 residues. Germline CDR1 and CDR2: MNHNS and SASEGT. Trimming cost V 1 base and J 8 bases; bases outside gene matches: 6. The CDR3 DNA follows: TGTGCCAGCAGTGAAGTTCTGGGACAGGGGGCTGACACCATATATTTT. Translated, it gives CASSEVLGQGADTIYF.

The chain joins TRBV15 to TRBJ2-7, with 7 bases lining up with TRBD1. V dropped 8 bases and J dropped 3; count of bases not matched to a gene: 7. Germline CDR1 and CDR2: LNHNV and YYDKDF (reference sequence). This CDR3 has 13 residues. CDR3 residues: CATSKGQLYEQYF. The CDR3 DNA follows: TGTGCCACCTCAAAGGGACAGCTCTACGAGCAGTACTTC. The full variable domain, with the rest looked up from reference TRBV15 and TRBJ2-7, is DAMVIQNPRYQVTQFGKPVTLSCSQTLNHNVMYWYQQKSSQAPKLLFHYYDKDFNNEADTPDNFQSRRPNTSFCFLDIRSPGLGDTAMYLCATSKGQLYEQYFGPGTRLTVT.

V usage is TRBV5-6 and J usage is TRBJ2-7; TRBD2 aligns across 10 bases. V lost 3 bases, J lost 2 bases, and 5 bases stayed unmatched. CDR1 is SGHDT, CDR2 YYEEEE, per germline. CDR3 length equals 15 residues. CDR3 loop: CASSSSGRAAYEQYF. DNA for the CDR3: TGTGCCAGCAGCTCCAGCGGGAGGGCCGCCTACGAGCAGTACTTC.

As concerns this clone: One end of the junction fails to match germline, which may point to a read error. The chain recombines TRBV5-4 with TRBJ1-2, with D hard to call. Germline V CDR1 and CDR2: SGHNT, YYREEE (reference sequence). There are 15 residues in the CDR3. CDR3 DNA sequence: TGTGCCAGCACCTTGTGGGCTGTGCCTAACTATGGCTACACCTTC. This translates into CASTLWAVPNYGYTF.

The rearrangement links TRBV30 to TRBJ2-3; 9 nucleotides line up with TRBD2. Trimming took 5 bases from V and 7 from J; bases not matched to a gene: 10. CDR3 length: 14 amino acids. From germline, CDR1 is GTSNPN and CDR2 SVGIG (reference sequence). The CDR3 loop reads CAWGVAGGRNTQYF. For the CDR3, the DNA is TGTGCCTGGGGAGTTGCGGGGGGGCGGAATACGCAGTATTTT.

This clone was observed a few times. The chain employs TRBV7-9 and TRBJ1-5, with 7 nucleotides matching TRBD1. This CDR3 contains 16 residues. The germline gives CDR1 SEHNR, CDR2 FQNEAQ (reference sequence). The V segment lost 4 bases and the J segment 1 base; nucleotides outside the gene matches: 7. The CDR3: CASSSTGDQSNQPQHF. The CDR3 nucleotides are TGTGCCAGCAGCTCAACAGGGGATCAGAGCAATCAGCCCCAGCATTTT.

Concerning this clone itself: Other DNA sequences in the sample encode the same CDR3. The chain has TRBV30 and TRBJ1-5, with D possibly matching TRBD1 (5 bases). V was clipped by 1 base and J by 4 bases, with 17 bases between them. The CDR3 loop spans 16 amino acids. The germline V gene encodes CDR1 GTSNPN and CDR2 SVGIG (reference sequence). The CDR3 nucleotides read TGTGCCTGGAGTGGGGGGGTTAATAGGGGTAATCAGCCCCAGCATTTT. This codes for CAWSGGVNRGNQPQHF.